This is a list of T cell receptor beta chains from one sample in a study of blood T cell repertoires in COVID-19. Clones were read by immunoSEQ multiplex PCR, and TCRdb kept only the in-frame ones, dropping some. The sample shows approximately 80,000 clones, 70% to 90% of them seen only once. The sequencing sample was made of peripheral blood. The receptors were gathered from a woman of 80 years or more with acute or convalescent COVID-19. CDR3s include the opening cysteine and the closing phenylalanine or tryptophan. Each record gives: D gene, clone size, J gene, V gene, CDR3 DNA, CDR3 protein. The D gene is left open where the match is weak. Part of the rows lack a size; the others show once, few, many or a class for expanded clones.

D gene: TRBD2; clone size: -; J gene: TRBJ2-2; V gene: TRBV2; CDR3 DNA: TGTGCCAGCGGTAGCAGCGGGGGGGGAAGCACCGGGGAGCTGTTTTTT; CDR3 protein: CASGSSGGGSTGELFF
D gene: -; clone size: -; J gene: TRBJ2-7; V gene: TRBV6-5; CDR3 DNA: TGTGCCAGCAGTTACGATGACAGCTCCTACGAGCAGTACTTC; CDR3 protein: CASSYDDSSYEQYF
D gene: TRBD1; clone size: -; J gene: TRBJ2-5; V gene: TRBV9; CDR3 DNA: TGTGCCAGCAGCGCGGACAGGGGGAGTCGAGAGACCCAGTACTTC; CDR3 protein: CASSADRGSRETQYF
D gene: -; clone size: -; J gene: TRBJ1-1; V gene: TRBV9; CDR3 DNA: TGTGCCAGCAGCGTTGACAGTCACACTGAAGCTTTCTTT; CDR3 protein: CASSVDSHTEAFF
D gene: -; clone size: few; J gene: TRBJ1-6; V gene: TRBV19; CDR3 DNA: TGTGCCAGTAGTATCGGAGGGTCCTCGAATTCACCCCTCCACTTT; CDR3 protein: CASSIGGSSNSPLHF
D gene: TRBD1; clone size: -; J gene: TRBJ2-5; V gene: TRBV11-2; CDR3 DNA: TGTGCCAGCAGCTCGGGACAGAAAGAGACCCAGTACTTC; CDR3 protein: CASSSGQKETQYF
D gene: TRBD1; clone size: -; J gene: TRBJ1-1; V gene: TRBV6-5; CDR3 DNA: TGTGCCAGCAGGCAGGGGGCTAACACTGAAGCTTTCTTT; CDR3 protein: CASRQGANTEAFF
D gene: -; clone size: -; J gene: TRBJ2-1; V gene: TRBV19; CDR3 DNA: TGTGCCAGTTCTCCGACATACAATGAGCAGTTCTTC; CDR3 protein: CASSPTYNEQFF
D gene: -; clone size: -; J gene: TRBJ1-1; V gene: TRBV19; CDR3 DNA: TGTGCCAGTAGTATAGGTCTCCTGGGGGCAGCGACTGAAGCTTTCTTT; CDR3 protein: CASSIGLLGAATEAFF
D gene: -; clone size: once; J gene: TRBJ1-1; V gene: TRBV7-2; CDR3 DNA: TGTGCCAGCAGCTCCGGACGGGGGGGCACTGAAGCTTTCTTT; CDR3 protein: CASSSGRGGTEAFF
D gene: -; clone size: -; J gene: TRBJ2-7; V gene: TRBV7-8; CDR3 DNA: TGTGCCAGCAGCTTAGAGCATAGCTCCTACGAGCAGTACTTC; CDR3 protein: CASSLEHSSYEQYF
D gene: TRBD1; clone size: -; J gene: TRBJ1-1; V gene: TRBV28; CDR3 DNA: TGTGCCAGCAGTGGATACAGGGGTAACACTGAAGCTTTCTTT; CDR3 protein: CASSGYRGNTEAFF
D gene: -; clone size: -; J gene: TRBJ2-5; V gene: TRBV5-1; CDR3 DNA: TGCGCCAGCAGCCGCTCACAGGAGACCCAGTACTTC; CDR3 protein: CASSRSQETQYF
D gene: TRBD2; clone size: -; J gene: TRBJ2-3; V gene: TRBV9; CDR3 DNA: TGTGCCAGCAGCGTAGTGGGACTACAGAACACAGATACGCAGTATTTT; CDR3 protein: CASSVVGLQNTDTQYF
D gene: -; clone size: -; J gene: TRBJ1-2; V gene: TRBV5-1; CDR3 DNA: TGCGCCAGCAGGCTGGAGGGTCCCAACTATGGCTACACCTTC; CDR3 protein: CASRLEGPNYGYTF
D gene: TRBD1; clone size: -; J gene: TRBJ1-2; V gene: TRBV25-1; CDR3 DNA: TGTGCCAGCAGGGGGACAGGGCCGACTAACTATGGCTACACCTTC; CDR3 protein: CASRGTGPTNYGYTF
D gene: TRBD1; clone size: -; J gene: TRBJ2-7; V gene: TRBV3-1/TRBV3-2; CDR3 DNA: TGTGCCAGCAGCCAAGATTTTCCGGGACAGGGATACGAGCAGTACTTC; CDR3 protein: CASSQDFPGQGYEQYF
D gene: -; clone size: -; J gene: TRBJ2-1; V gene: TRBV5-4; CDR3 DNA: TGTGCCACCCAAAAAGGCCTAGTGAGTTTCGATGAGCAGTTCTTC; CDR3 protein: CATQKGLVSFDEQFF
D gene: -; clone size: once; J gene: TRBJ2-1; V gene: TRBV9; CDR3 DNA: TGTGCCAGCAGCGTAGGTCTAGGCGGCCTGCAGTTCTTC; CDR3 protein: CASSVGLGGLQFF
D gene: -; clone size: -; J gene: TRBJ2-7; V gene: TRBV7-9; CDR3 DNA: TGTGCCAGCAGCTTAGGGGCCCAGGGGCAGTACTTC; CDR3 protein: CASSLGAQGQYF
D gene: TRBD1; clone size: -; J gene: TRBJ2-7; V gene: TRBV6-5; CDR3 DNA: TGTGCCAGCACCTTCCGGGACAGGGGTATGTACGAGCAGTACTTC; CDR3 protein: CASTFRDRGMYEQYF
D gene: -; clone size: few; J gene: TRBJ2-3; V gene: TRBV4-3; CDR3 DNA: TGCGCCAGCAGCCAAGATCTGGGGGGGGGCGACTCAGATACGCAGTATTTT; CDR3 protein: CASSQDLGGGDSDTQYF
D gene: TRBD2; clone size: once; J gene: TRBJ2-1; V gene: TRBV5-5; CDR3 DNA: TGTGCCAGCAGCTTGGAGCGGGGGGGCGGCGATGAGCAGTTCTTC; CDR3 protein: CASSLERGGGDEQFF
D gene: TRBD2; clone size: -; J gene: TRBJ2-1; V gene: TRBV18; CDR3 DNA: TGTGCCAGCTCACCCTGGGGCAGACTAGCAGCCGATCCAAGGGAGCAGTTCTTC; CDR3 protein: CASSPWGRLAADPREQFF
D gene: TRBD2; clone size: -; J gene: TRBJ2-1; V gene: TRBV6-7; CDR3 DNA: TGTGCCAGCAGTACCCGGACTAGCAGGGTCTACAATGAGCAGTTCTTC; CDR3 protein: CASSTRTSRVYNEQFF
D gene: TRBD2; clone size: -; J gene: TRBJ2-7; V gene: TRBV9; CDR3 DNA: TGTGCCAGCAGCCCCGGACTAGCGCCTTACGAGCAGTACTTC; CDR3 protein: CASSPGLAPYEQYF
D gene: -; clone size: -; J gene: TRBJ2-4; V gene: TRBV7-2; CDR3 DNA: TGTGCCAGCAGCTCGAGGGGGGGCATCAAAAACATTCAGTACTTC; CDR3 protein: CASSSRGGIKNIQYF
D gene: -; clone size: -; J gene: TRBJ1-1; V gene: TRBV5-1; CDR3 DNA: TGCGCCAGCAGTAGGGGGAACACTGAAGCTTTCTTT; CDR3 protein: CASSRGNTEAFF
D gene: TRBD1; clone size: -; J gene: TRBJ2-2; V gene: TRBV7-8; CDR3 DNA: TGTGCCAGCAGCTTCTCGGACAGGGGTGGGGCCGGGGAGCTGTTTTTT; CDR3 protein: CASSFSDRGGAGELFF
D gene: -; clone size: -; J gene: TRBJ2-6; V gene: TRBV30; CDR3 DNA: TGTGCCTGGAGCCGTACTTCTGGGGCCAACGTCCTGACTTTC; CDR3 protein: CAWSRTSGANVLTF
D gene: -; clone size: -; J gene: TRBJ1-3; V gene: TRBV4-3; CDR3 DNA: TGCGCCAGCAGCCAAGATGGGCCTGGAAACACCATATATTTT; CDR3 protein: CASSQDGPGNTIYF
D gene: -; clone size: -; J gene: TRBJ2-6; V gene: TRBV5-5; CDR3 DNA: TGTGCCAGCAGCTTGGGCAGGTATAGCTCTGGGGCCAACGTCCTGACTTTC; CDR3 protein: CASSLGRYSSGANVLTF
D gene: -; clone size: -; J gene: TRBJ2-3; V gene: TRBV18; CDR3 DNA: TGTGCCAGCTCACTCATACCGGGACAAGGGACCAGCACAGATACGCAGTATTTT; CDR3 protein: CASSLIPGQGTSTDTQYF
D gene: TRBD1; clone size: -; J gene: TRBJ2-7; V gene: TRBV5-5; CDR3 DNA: TGTGCCAGCAGCTTGGGGGACAGGGTGTACGAGCAGTACTTC; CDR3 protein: CASSLGDRVYEQYF
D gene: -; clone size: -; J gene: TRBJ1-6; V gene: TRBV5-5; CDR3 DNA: TGTGCCAGCAGCTTGGCCGTGTCACTCCGCGGACCCCTCCACTTT; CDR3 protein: CASSLAVSLRGPLHF
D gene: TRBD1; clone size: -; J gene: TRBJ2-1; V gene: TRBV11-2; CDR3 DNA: TGTGCCAGCAGCTTAGTATCCTCGGGACAGGGGCTTTACAATGAGCAGTTCTTC; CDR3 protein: CASSLVSSGQGLYNEQFF
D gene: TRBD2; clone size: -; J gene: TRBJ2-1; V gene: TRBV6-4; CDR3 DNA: TGTGCCAGGACAGGGTTACCTAGCGGGAGTCGGAATGAGCAGTTCTTC; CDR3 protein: CARTGLPSGSRNEQFF
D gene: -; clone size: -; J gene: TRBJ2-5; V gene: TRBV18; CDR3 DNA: TGTGCCAGCTCACCTTCGGGTAGGAGTGATGGAGAGACCCAGTACTTC; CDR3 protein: CASSPSGRSDGETQYF